This T cell receptor (beta chain) came from a study of cytomegalovirus exposure and HLA in healthy donors. The data were produced by immunoSEQ multiplex PCR, yet TCRdb's version contains in-frame clones alone and is incomplete. Among under 200,000 clones listed, roughly 89% were seen once. Trimming took off 7 bases at V and 0 bases at J, with 12 bases between the two ends. The CDR3 has 15 amino acids. Germline CDR1 SNHLY, CDR2 FYNNEI. The sample holds one count of this clone. This receptor was taken from a woman between 18 and 29 years old in good health and CMV-seropositive. Sequencing used PBMCs. V and J are TRBV2 and TRBJ2-2; TRBD1 might be the D (6 bases). DNA for the CDR3: TGTGCCAGCAAGACCGGGACAACGAACACCGGGGAGCTGTTTTTT. Translating it yields CASKTGTTNTGELFF.